Sequencing of this T cell receptor beta chain was carried out in a study of beta chain features in type 1 diabetes. For the study at large: Healthy donors and patients showed comparable age, gender and cell yields.

Expressed TCRB transcripts got sequenced, as all isolated RNA was reverse transcribed. The assay was immunoSEQ multiplex PCR, and TCRdb's table has in-frame clones only and misses some. The sample has some 240,000 clones; 16% are singletons. This clone was recorded a few times. Its target is unknown. The CDR3 extends over 13 amino acids. The germline V gene encodes CDR1 SGHTA and CDR2 FQGNSA. The V and J ends lost 4 bases and 4 bases respectively, with 5 bases between them. Study-level results: Individuals with type 1 diabetes displayed fewer insertions and more deletions at VDJ junctions. Across patients, naive, central memory and Treg TCRB repertoires exhibited apparently greater similarity than was observed across healthy donors. Cells with high TCR expression could be over-represented by cDNA sequencing. Patients with Type 1 diabetes showed moderately but significantly shorter TCRB CDR3s in all four CD4+ subsets.

The chain combines TRBV7-2 with TRBJ2-6; unclear D gene. The material sequenced was naive CD4+ T cells from blood. The source of this sequence is a man younger than 40 with type 1 diabetes. CDR3 loop: CASSSPGANVLTF. In DNA, the CDR3 is TGTGCCAGCAGCTCCCCCGGGGCCAACGTCCTGACTTTC.